These 23 T cell receptor beta chains were all obtained from the same sample, sequenced in a study of OX40 agonist ivuxolimab in advanced cancers. Sequencing used immunoSEQ multiplex PCR; TCRdb keeps in-frame clones, though not all of them. The table includes 95,000 to 150,000 clones, about 93% detected once. This sample comprised CD4+ or CD8+ T cells sorted from blood, obtained in a trial of the OX40 agonist ivuxolimab. These receptors were obtained from an adult with an advanced solid tumor such as melanoma, head and neck, liver or kidney cancer.

The chain has TRBV5-1 and TRBJ2-1; 10 nucleotides match TRBD2. Germline trimming cut 1 base from V and 5 bases from J; bases unmatched to any gene: 3. The CDR3 contains 15 residues. Germline V gene data show CDR1 as SGHRS and CDR2 as YFSETQ. Written as DNA, the CDR3 is TGCGCCAGCAGCTTGCCCACTAGCGGGAACAATGAGCAGTTCTTC. Encoded protein: CASSLPTSGNNEQFF.

The V gene is TRBV7-9, the J gene TRBJ2-7, with a weak D call TRBD1 (5 bases). V lost 7 bases, J lost 4 bases, and 11 bases lay in between. CDR1 is SEHNR, CDR2 FQNEAQ, per germline (reference sequence). The CDR3 spans 12 residues. CDR3 nucleotides: TGTGCCAGCAACGCGCAGGGATACGAGCAGTACTTC. Translating it yields CASNAQGYEQYF.

The genes are TRBV11-2 and TRBJ2-5; TRBD2 might be the D (5 bases). Trimming removed 4 bases at V and 5 bases at J, with 17 bases between. The CDR3 runs 15 residues. The germline gives CDR1 SGHAT, CDR2 FQNNGV. CDR3 in DNA: TGTGCCAGCAGCTACAGCCGGGCTAGCTTGGAGACCCAGTACTTC. The encoded protein is CASSYSRASLETQYF.

V usage is TRBV15 and J usage is TRBJ1-2; D not resolved. Trimming cost V 6 bases and J 3 bases, with 14 bases left between them. CDR3 length: 14 amino acids. CDR1 LNHNV and CDR2 YYDKDF come from the germline V gene (reference sequence). In nucleotides, the CDR3 is TGTGCCACCAGGCATCCGGGGTTAGACTATGGCTACACCTTC. It yields the protein CATRHPGLDYGYTF. The whole variable domain, filled in from reference TRBV15 and TRBJ1-2, reads DAMVIQNPRYQVTQFGKPVTLSCSQTLNHNVMYWYQQKSSQAPKLLFHYYDKDFNNEADTPDNFQSRRPNTSFCFLDIRSPGLGDTAMYLCATRHPGLDYGYTFGSGTRLTVV.

The V and J genes are TRBV7-2 and TRBJ1-5; 7 bases align to TRBD1. V was pared by 5 bases and J by 5 bases, with 9 bases of the junction left unmatched. This CDR3 comprises 15 residues. The germline CDR1 and CDR2 sequences are SGHTA and FQGNSA. In nucleotides, the CDR3 is TGTGCCAGCAGCCCGAGACAGGGTCCCGATCAGCCCCAGCATTTT. This sequence encodes CASSPRQGPDQPQHF. The whole variable domain, filled in from reference TRBV7-2 and TRBJ1-5, reads GAGVSQSPSNKVTEKGKDVELRCDPISGHTALYWYRQSLGQGLEFLIYFQGNSAPDKSGLPSDRFSAERTGGSVSTLTIQRTQQEDSAVYLCASSPRQGPDQPQHFGDGTRLSIL.

J is TRBJ1-2 and V is TRBV7-2, with unresolved D. Germline V gene lookup returns CDR1 SGHTA and CDR2 FQGNSA. This CDR3 has 13 amino acids. The germline V and J ends were trimmed by 2 bases and 8 bases, with 12 bases remaining between them. CDR3 in amino acids: CASSLIQVEGYTF. The CDR3 nucleotides are TGTGCCAGCAGCTTAATCCAGGTGGAGGGCTACACCTTC. Drawing the rest from reference TRBV7-2 and TRBJ1-2, the complete variable domain is GAGVSQSPSNKVTEKGKDVELRCDPISGHTALYWYRQSLGQGLEFLIYFQGNSAPDKSGLPSDRFSAERTGGSVSTLTIQRTQQEDSAVYLCASSLIQVEGYTFGSGTRLTVV.

The CDR3 spells CASTKGGSYEQYF. The DNA for the CDR3 is TGTGCCAGCACCAAAGGGGGGTCCTACGAGCAGTACTTC. This chain joins TRBV7-8 and TRBJ2-7, with D perhaps matching TRBD1 or TRBD2 (6 bases each). The germline V gene encodes CDR1 SGHVS and CDR2 FQNEAQ. V lost 7 bases and J 1 base, leaving 11 bases between the germline ends. This CDR3 has 13 amino acids.

This chain joins TRBV18 and TRBJ1-3; tentatively, D is TRBD1 (5 bases). V shed 3 bases and J shed 0 bases, with 9 bases lying between them. Germline V gene lookup returns CDR1 KGHSH and CDR2 LQKENI. The CDR3 contains 15 residues. The CDR3 sequence: CASSPPTVSGNTIYF. The CDR3 DNA sequence: TGTGCCAGCTCACCCCCGACAGTCTCTGGAAACACCATATATTTT.

The V call is TRBV5-4, the J call TRBJ2-2; 7 nucleotides line up with TRBD1. Germline assignment: CDR1 SGHNT and CDR2 YYREEE (reference sequence). With V trimmed by 1 base and J by 0 bases, 3 bases remained unmatched. The CDR3 extends over 16 amino acids. The CDR3 DNA reads TGTGCCAGCAGCTTGCAAAGGGGGCCGAACACCGGGGAGCTGTTTTTT. Amino acids: CASSLQRGPNTGELFF.

This chain connects TRBV7-2 to TRBJ2-1; D is possibly TRBD2 (5 bases). The CDR3 consists of 15 residues. CDR1 SGHTA and CDR2 FQGNSA come from the germline V gene. V lost 5 bases, J lost 0 bases, and 11 bases lay in between. The CDR3 DNA sequence: TGTGCCAGCAGCCTTAGGGAGATCTCCTACAATGAGCAGTTCTTC. It specifies CASSLREISYNEQFF.

As concerns this clone: The sample carries other DNA sequences with the same CDR3. This chain connects TRBV5-1 to TRBJ2-3; 11 nucleotides agree with TRBD2. Trimming removed 3 bases from V and 4 bases from J; junction bases left unmatched: 4. From germline, CDR1 is SGHRS and CDR2 YFSETQ. The length of the CDR3 is 15 residues. The CDR3 nucleotides read TGCGCCAGCAGCTCCGGGACTAGCGGCCCAGATACGCAGTATTTT. This translates into CASSSGTSGPDTQYF.

The J gene is TRBJ2-2, the V gene TRBV7-6; D may be TRBD2 (6 bases). CDR1 and CDR2 (germline): SGHVS, FNYEAQ. The V end lost 5 bases, the J end lost 1 base, and 11 bases lay between the germline ends. This CDR3 has 15 residues. The CDR3 region has the DNA TGTGCCAGCAGCCAGAATAGCGGGAACACCGGGGAGCTGTTTTTT. Amino acid sequence: CASSQNSGNTGELFF.

The rearrangement joins TRBV5-1 to TRBJ1-6; 7 nucleotides agree with TRBD1. V was pared by 1 base and J by 10 bases, with 8 bases of the junction left unmatched. The germline CDR1 and CDR2 sequences are SGHRS and YFSETQ. This CDR3 spans 15 amino acids. The CDR3 sequence: CASSLFRDSPSPLHF. The CDR3 nucleotides are TGCGCCAGCAGCTTGTTCCGGGACAGCCCCTCACCCCTCCACTTT.

About this clone: Other DNA sequences from this sample encode an identical CDR3 as well. The chain uses TRBV11-2 and TRBJ2-3; D unclear. Trimming took off 0 bases at V and 1 base at J, with 5 bases between the two ends. Germline CDR1 SGHAT, CDR2 FQNNGV. The CDR3 length is 14 residues. CDR3 DNA sequence: TGTGCCAGCAGCTTAGATAGGCGCACAGATACGCAGTATTTT. Protein sequence: CASSLDRRTDTQYF.

Note on this clone: One junction end does not reproduce the germline sequence, and a read error may be involved. The chain links TRBV29-1 to TRBJ1-1, with D possibly being TRBD1 (5 bases). CDR1 is SQVTM, CDR2 ANQGSEA, per germline. The CDR3 runs 13 residues. CDR3 nucleotides: TGCAGCCTTGAAGGGGCCTCAAACACTGAAGCTTTCTTT. This sequence encodes CSLEGASNTEAFF.

The chain couples TRBV2 to TRBJ2-5, with 9 bases matching TRBD1. The CDR3 loop spans 15 amino acids. CDR1 and CDR2 (germline): SNHLY, FYNNEI. V gave up 6 bases and J gave up 0 bases; unmatched junction bases: 5. The CDR3 nucleotides read TGTGCCAGCAGCCGACAGGGGGGGAACCAAGAGACCCAGTACTTC. Encoded protein: CASSRQGGNQETQYF.

This clone showed up just once. This chain joins TRBV9 and TRBJ2-5; the match to TRBD2 covers 12 bases. This CDR3 comprises 14 residues. V lost 3 bases to trimming and J lost 3 bases; unmatched junction nucleotides: 0. Germline V lookup: CDR1 SGDLS, CDR2 YYNGEE. The CDR3 spells CASSGLAGEETQYF. In DNA, the CDR3 is TGTGCCAGCAGCGGACTAGCGGGGGAAGAGACCCAGTACTTC.

V is TRBV9 and J is TRBJ2-5; weak D call: TRBD2 (5 bases). The CDR3 length is 14 residues. Trimming took off 4 bases at V and 1 base at J, with 11 bases between the two ends. Germline V CDR1 and CDR2: SGDLS, YYNGEE. The CDR3 loop is CASSTAGIQETQYF. The CDR3 nucleotides read TGTGCCAGCAGCACCGCCGGGATCCAAGAGACCCAGTACTTC.

This clone appeared a single time. The chain's CDR3 is CASSIGGNTIYF. CDR3 in DNA: TGTGCCAGTAGTATAGGTGGAAACACCATATATTTT. The V gene is TRBV19, the J gene TRBJ1-3; D is uncertain. V was pared by 1 base and J by 3 bases, with 1 base between. CDR1 is LNHDA, CDR2 SQIVND, per germline (reference sequence). The CDR3 runs to 12 residues.

The chain recombines TRBV5-1 with TRBJ2-7; TRBD1 is a possible D gene (5 bases). The germline V gene encodes CDR1 SGHRS and CDR2 YFSETQ. The CDR3 extends over 14 amino acids. Trimming pared 3 bases from V and 2 bases from J, leaving 12 bases between. The CDR3 sequence: CASSSTTGTYEQYF. CDR3 DNA: TGCGCCAGCAGCTCAACTACAGGTACCTACGAGCAGTACTTC.

The J gene is TRBJ1-5, the V gene TRBV7-8; a possible D gene is TRBD1 (5 bases). Germline lookup yields CDR1 SGHVS and CDR2 FQNEAQ. The CDR3 contains 15 residues. Deletions cut 4 bases from V and 4 bases from J, with 14 bases between. This chain's CDR3 is CASSSGGTVNQPQHF. CDR3 in DNA: TGTGCCAGCAGCTCGGGGGGGACGGTTAATCAGCCCCAGCATTTT.

The chain is built from TRBV4-1 and TRBJ2-5; TRBD1 aligns across 7 bases. The trim removed 1 base at V and 4 bases at J, leaving 0 bases unmatched. The CDR3 is made up of 13 amino acids. From germline, CDR1 is MGHRA and CDR2 YSYEKL. CDR3 DNA sequence: TGCGCCAGCAGCCAAGGGGACAGAGAGACCCAGTACTTC. As protein: CASSQGDRETQYF.

V and J are TRBV6-6 and TRBJ2-7, with TRBD1 identical over 10 bases. This CDR3 region has 14 residues. The germline V gene encodes CDR1 MNHNY and CDR2 SVGAGI (reference sequence). V gave up 6 bases and J gave up 5 bases; unmatched junction bases: 7. Here the CDR3 DNA reads TGTGCCAGCAGCTGGGACAGGGGATCCCACGAGCAGTACTTC. Its translation is CASSWDRGSHEQYF.